Below, 29 T cell receptor beta chains from the same sample are listed, as sequenced in a study of blood T cell repertoires in COVID-19. The data were produced by immunoSEQ multiplex PCR, yet TCRdb's version contains in-frame clones alone and is incomplete. The sample shows some 130,000 clones, approximately 86% of them seen only once. Sequencing was performed on peripheral blood. The receptors derive from a woman aged 45-59 years who had recovered from COVID-19.

This clone occurred a few times. The chain combines TRBV7-9 with TRBJ1-2; 7 nucleotides align to TRBD1. CDR1 SEHNR and CDR2 FQNEAQ come from the germline V gene (reference sequence). The V and J ends lost 3 bases and 3 bases, in that order; junction bases with no gene match: 4. The CDR3 length is 14 residues. Here the CDR3 reads CASSFGTVYYGYTF. Written as DNA, the CDR3 is TGTGCCAGCAGCTTCGGGACAGTTTACTATGGCTACACCTTC.

The J gene is TRBJ1-4, the V gene TRBV29-1, with TRBD1 identical over 7 bases. CDR3 length: 14 amino acids. Germline CDR1 and CDR2: SQVTM and ANQGSEA. The trim removed 7 bases at V and 7 bases at J, leaving 12 bases unmatched. The CDR3 DNA reads TGCAGCGGTGGGGAACCGGGACAGTCTGAAAAACTGTTTTTT. This sequence encodes CSGGEPGQSEKLFF.

The chain uses TRBV5-1 and TRBJ2-7; TRBD1 aligns across 7 bases. The CDR3 has 12 amino acids. Germline CDR1 SGHRS, CDR2 YFSETQ. The V gene end was trimmed by 4 bases and the J gene end by 3 bases; junction bases not matched to a gene: 1. The CDR3 reads CASSRDSYEQYF. As DNA, the CDR3 is TGCGCCAGCAGCAGGGACAGCTACGAGCAGTACTTC. Full variable domain (remainder filled in from reference TRBV5-1 and TRBJ2-7): KAGVTQTPRYLIKTRGQQVTLSCSPISGHRSVSWYQQTPGQGLQFLFEYFSETQRNKGNFPGRFSGRQFSNSRSEMNVSTLELGDSALYLCASSRDSYEQYFGPGTRLTVT.

This chain connects TRBV29-1 to TRBJ2-5, with 12 positions matching TRBD2. CDR1 SQVTM and CDR2 ANQGSEA come from the germline V gene. V lost 2 bases and J lost 2; bases outside the gene matches: 9. The CDR3 is 17 amino acids. CDR3: CSVEPIGLAGPQETQYF. CDR3 sequence (DNA): TGCAGCGTTGAACCAATCGGACTAGCGGGGCCTCAAGAGACCCAGTACTTC.

V usage is TRBV10-3 and J usage is TRBJ2-2, with TRBD1 identical over 9 bases. The J segment lost 5 bases and the V segment lost 2 bases, leaving 6 bases of the junction unmatched. From germline, CDR1 is ENHRY and CDR2 SYGVKD. The CDR3 contains 16 residues. The CDR3: CAISEPGTGRTGELFF. The CDR3 coding sequence is TGTGCCATCAGTGAGCCCGGGACAGGGAGGACCGGGGAGCTGTTTTTT.

The sample holds one count of this clone. This chain joins TRBV4-1 and TRBJ2-2; the match to TRBD2 covers 8 bases. CDR1 is MGHRA and CDR2 is YSYEKL in the germline V gene. The CDR3 spans 16 residues. V dropped 1 base and J dropped 4; count of bases not matched to a gene: 5. Here the CDR3 DNA reads TGCGCCAGCAGCCAAGTCACTAGCGGAAGCACCGGGGAGCTGTTTTTT. This sequence encodes CASSQVTSGSTGELFF.

The gene calls are TRBV6-5 and TRBJ1-5; tentative D call: TRBD1 (6 bases). Between the trimmed V and J ends, which lost 8 bases and 0 bases, there was a span of 8 bases. The CDR3 consists of 13 residues. CDR1 is MNHEY and CDR2 is SVGAGI in the germline V gene. The CDR3 DNA sequence: TGTGCCAGCTCACAGGGTAGCAATCAGCCCCAGCATTTT. Amino acid sequence: CASSQGSNQPQHF.

The rearrangement uses TRBV27 and TRBJ1-1, with no clear D. The CDR3 runs 13 residues. CDR1 MNHEY and CDR2 SMNVEV come from the germline V gene (reference sequence). V lost 5 bases to trimming and J lost 1 base, with 8 bases between them. CDR3: CASSQRANTEAFF. The CDR3 nucleotides read TGTGCCAGCAGTCAGCGGGCGAACACTGAAGCTTTCTTT.

The chain uses TRBV7-2 and TRBJ2-5; D gene ambiguous. Germline CDR1 SGHTA, CDR2 FQGNSA. Trimming stripped 1 base from V and 3 bases from J, with 9 bases between. The CDR3 is 14 amino acids. CDR3 DNA: TGTGCCAGCAGCTTAGTGTCTTCTAAAGAGACCCAGTACTTC. As protein: CASSLVSSKETQYF.

The rearrangement links TRBV7-3 to TRBJ1-1; 8 bases are a match to TRBD1. V was clipped by 5 bases and J by 5 bases; unmatched bases: 7. The CDR3 is 14 residues long. From germline, CDR1 is SGHTA and CDR2 FQGTGA. CDR3 sequence (DNA): TGTGCCAGCAGCCGGTCAGGGGGCAGGACTGAAGCTTTCTTT. Amino acids: CASSRSGGRTEAFF.

The rearrangement joins TRBV6-6 to TRBJ1-5, with D possibly matching TRBD1 (5 bases). V was trimmed by 6 bases and J by 6 bases, leaving 15 bases between them. The CDR3 extends over 14 amino acids. Per germline, CDR1 MNHNY and CDR2 SVGAGI (reference sequence). The CDR3, as DNA: TGTGCCAGCAGCCAAGCGGGGCTAGGTCAGCCCCAGCATTTT. This encodes CASSQAGLGQPQHF.

The CDR3 nucleotides are TGCAGCGCTGGACAGGGGGGTGGAGAGACCCAGTACTTC. This sequence encodes CSAGQGGGETQYF. This rearrangement joins TRBV29-1 to TRBJ2-5; 10 bases line up with TRBD1. Germline V lookup: CDR1 SQVTM, CDR2 ANQGSEA. The CDR3 has 13 amino acids. The ends lost 7 bases at V and 4 bases at J; junction bases unmatched: 6.

This clone was counted only a few times. The rearrangement joins TRBV7-2 to TRBJ2-1; D call uncertain. The CDR3 totals 15 residues. The V and J ends lost 3 bases and 0 bases respectively, with 9 bases between them. The V gene's germline CDR1 is SGHTA and CDR2 FQGNSA. CDR3 nucleotides: TGTGCCAGCAGCTTTGGTCCGAGCTCCTACAATGAGCAGTTCTTC. Translating gives CASSFGPSSYNEQFF.

The CDR3 coding sequence is TGTGCTAGTGGTTCCCAACTTGGCGGGAGGGCCGGGTCAGATACGCAGTATTTT. Protein: CASGSQLGGRAGSDTQYF. This chain joins TRBV12-5 and TRBJ2-3, with TRBD2 identical over 9 bases. CDR3 length: 18 residues. The germline CDR1 and CDR2 sequences are LGHNT and FRNRAP. The ends lost 4 bases at V and 4 bases at J; junction bases unmatched: 15.

In this sample, this clone turned up many times. This chain connects TRBV7-8 to TRBJ2-7; D not certain. The ends were cut back, 2 bases at V and 0 bases at J, with 11 bases in the middle. The CDR3 is made up of 15 amino acids. Germline CDR1 SGHVS, CDR2 FQNEAQ. CDR3 DNA: TGTGCCAGCAGCTTAAAACGGGTTCTCTCCTACGAGCAGTACTTC. Residues: CASSLKRVLSYEQYF.

This clone was seen only a few times. Other DNA sequences in this sample translate to the same CDR3. The genes are TRBV3-1 (or the pseudogene TRBV3-2) and TRBJ2-6; perhaps TRBD1 as D (6 bases). CDR1 is LGHDT, CDR2 YNNKEL, per germline (reference sequence). Trimming stripped 4 bases from V and 0 bases from J, with 7 bases between. The CDR3 is 15 residues long. Here the CDR3 reads CASSLGASGANVLTF. The CDR3 coding sequence is TGTGCCAGCAGCCTGGGGGCCTCTGGGGCCAACGTCCTGACTTTC.

The chain carries TRBV9 and TRBJ1-2; 8 bases match TRBD1. The J segment lost 7 bases and the V segment lost 3 bases, leaving 8 bases of the junction unmatched. The CDR3 loop spans 14 amino acids. Germline assignment: CDR1 SGDLS and CDR2 YYNGEE. The CDR3, as DNA: TGTGCCAGCAGCGACGGACAGGGAACGGGTGGCTACACCTTC. This codes for CASSDGQGTGGYTF.

With regard to this clone: The junction differs from germline at one of its ends, possibly a read error. The chain has TRBV2 and TRBJ2-3; 7 bases line up with TRBD2. The CDR3 runs to 12 residues. Germline CDR1 reads SNHLY; CDR2 reads FYNNEI. The CDR3: CASRRLGVGREF. DNA of the CDR3: TGTGCCAGCAGACGTCTGGGCGTCGGGCGGGAGTTT.

The rearrangement joins TRBV6-6 to TRBJ1-2, with no clear D. Trimming took 1 base from V and 4 from J, leaving 7 bases between them. The CDR3 totals 13 residues. Germline assignment: CDR1 MNHNY and CDR2 SVGAGI (reference sequence). CDR3 in DNA: TGTGCCAGCAGTTACTTGGACTTCTATGGCTACACCTTC. It translates to CASSYLDFYGYTF.

CDR3 sequence reads: CASSLGRGGQPQHF. For the CDR3, the DNA is TGTGCCAGCAGCTTAGGTAGAGGAGGTCAGCCCCAGCATTTT. This chain connects TRBV7-6 to TRBJ1-5, with D unresolved. The CDR3 sequence is 14 residues long. In germline, CDR1 is SGHVS, CDR2 FNYEAQ. The V end lost 1 base, the J end lost 6 bases, and 10 bases lay between the germline ends.

V and J are TRBV6-5 and TRBJ2-7; no firm D call. This CDR3 spans 13 amino acids. V gave up 8 bases and J gave up 7 bases, with 18 bases separating them. CDR1 and CDR2 from the germline V gene are MNHEY and SVGAGI. The CDR3 DNA is TGTGCCAGCCTCTCCGACAAAGGCCCTGAGCAGTACTTC. Translated: CASLSDKGPEQYF.

V gene TRBV5-1 combines with J gene TRBJ1-2; 9 bases are shared with TRBD1. After removal of 2 bases from V and 3 bases from J, the junction contained 11 bases not matched to a gene. There are 17 residues in the CDR3. CDR1 is SGHRS and CDR2 is YFSETQ in the germline V gene. The CDR3: CASSFGQGPGADYGYTF. The DNA for the CDR3 is TGCGCCAGCAGCTTTGGACAGGGGCCGGGGGCGGACTATGGCTACACCTTC.

The chain has TRBV5-1 and TRBJ2-7; 8 bases are a match to TRBD1. The V gene's germline CDR1 is SGHRS and CDR2 YFSETQ. This CDR3 contains 15 residues. V gave up 0 bases and J gave up 5 bases; unmatched junction bases: 7. The CDR3 nucleotides read TGCGCCAGCAGCTTGGAAGGACAGGGTATGAACGAGCAGTACTTC. Translation gives CASSLEGQGMNEQYF. Filled out from reference TRBV5-1 and TRBJ2-7, the complete variable domain reads KAGVTQTPRYLIKTRGQQVTLSCSPISGHRSVSWYQQTPGQGLQFLFEYFSETQRNKGNFPGRFSGRQFSNSRSEMNVSTLELGDSALYLCASSLEGQGMNEQYFGPGTRLTVT.

This rearrangement joins TRBV5-5 to TRBJ2-1; D possibly corresponds to TRBD1 (5 bases). CDR1 is SGHKS, CDR2 YYEKEE, per germline (reference sequence). V lost 0 bases, J lost 0 bases, and 7 bases lay in between. This CDR3 has 15 amino acids. CDR3 sequence reads: CASSLVQDSYNEQFF. The CDR3 region has the DNA TGTGCCAGCAGCTTGGTACAGGACTCCTACAATGAGCAGTTCTTC.

The chain combines TRBV18 with TRBJ1-1, with 7 bases aligning to TRBD1. The V and J ends lost 6 bases and 0 bases, in that order; junction bases with no gene match: 7. Germline lookup yields CDR1 KGHSH and CDR2 LQKENI. CDR3 length: 15 amino acids. The CDR3 DNA sequence: TGTGCCAGCTCGCCGACCGGGACAGTGAACACTGAAGCTTTCTTT. Amino acids: CASSPTGTVNTEAFF.

The chain combines TRBV20-1 with TRBJ1-2, with D tentatively TRBD1 (6 bases). This CDR3 is 11 amino acids long. Deletions cut 5 bases from V and 4 bases from J, with 8 bases between. The V gene's germline CDR1 is DFQATT and CDR2 SNEGSKA (reference sequence). In DNA form, the CDR3 reads TGCAGTGCTGACAGGCTCTATGGCTACACCTTC. It is translated as CSADRLYGYTF.

The chain carries TRBV6-5 and TRBJ1-2, with D perhaps TRBD1 (6 bases). With 4 bases removed from V and 3 bases from J, the gap between germline ends came to 18 bases. Germline assignment: CDR1 MNHEY and CDR2 SVGAGI. The CDR3 loop spans 16 amino acids. For the CDR3, the DNA is TGTGCCAGCAGTTCATCGGACAGATTGATCGACTATGGCTACACCTTC. Residues: CASSSSDRLIDYGYTF.

The chain carries TRBV3-1 (or the pseudogene TRBV3-2) and TRBJ2-1; 9 positions agree with TRBD2. The CDR3 extends over 18 amino acids. V gave up 0 bases and J gave up 2 bases; unmatched junction bases: 8. CDR1 is LGHDT and CDR2 is YNNKEL in the germline V gene (reference sequence). The CDR3 region has the DNA TGTGCCAGCAGCCAAGAACACAGCGGGGGGTATGCCTACAATGAGCAGTTCTTC. Amino acids: CASSQEHSGGYAYNEQFF.

The chain recombines TRBV5-4 with TRBJ2-1; 7 bases are shared with TRBD2. The CDR3 is made up of 12 amino acids. Germline CDR1 SGHNT, CDR2 YYREEE (reference sequence). The J segment lost 9 bases and the V segment lost 0 bases, leaving 0 bases of the junction unmatched. The CDR3 region is CASSLGEGEQFF. CDR3 nucleotide sequence: TGTGCCAGCAGCTTGGGGGAGGGTGAGCAGTTCTTC.